This T cell receptor (beta chain) came from a study of human T cells and chemical hapten exposure. The table lists this clonotype with many counts. TCRdb ran MiXCR on the RACE reads and lists one entry per CDR3 protein. The sample contains approximately 400,000 distinct CDR3 sequences, roughly 5.3% of which appear only once. Time point given: pre-sensitization, week 0. Treatment of the sample: therapeutic diphenylcyclopropenone sensitization with weekly scalp DPC. Every donor had alopecia and was 18 to 70 years old; all were suitable for DPC. The sample here was whole blood, taken in connection with sensitization to the hapten diphenylcyclopropenone (DPC). This clonotype originated in a woman aged 45-59 years with alopecia areata. Some clones in this sample may be carry-over from other donors' samples.

The CDR3 region is CSVIRRPDRSFLDTQYF. The CDR3 DNA follows: TGCAGCGTCATAAGGCGTCCGGACAGGAGTTTCCTAGATACGCAGTATTTT. The chain carries TRBV29-1 and TRBJ2-3, with TRBD1 matching 7 bases. Trimming cost V 6 bases and J 5 bases; bases outside gene matches: 20. The CDR3 sequence is 17 residues long. Germline-derived CDR1 and CDR2 are SQVTM and ANQGSEA.